The 4 T cell receptor beta chains presented below share a single source sample, sequenced in a study of response to subunit inactivated influenza vaccine. TCRdb independently ran MiXCR on the RT-PCR reads; one entry per CDR3 protein. The sample consists of 450,000 to 600,000 distinct CDR3 sequences, approximately 7.8% of them appearing once. Specimen: PBMCs from blood, collected 23 months after vaccination. The origin of the receptors is a man in his fifties or sixties who received an inactivated influenza vaccine.

The chain has TRBV15 and TRBJ1-4, with TRBD1 matching 8 bases. Trimming took 5 bases from V and 5 from J; bases not matched to a gene: 4. CDR3 length: 14 residues. Germline CDR1 and CDR2: LNHNV and YYDKDF (reference sequence). The DNA of the CDR3 is TGTGCCACCAGCTTTGGACAGGGAAATGAAAAACTGTTTTTT. Amino acids: CATSFGQGNEKLFF.

The CDR3 region is CASSVQGGTGELFF. CDR3 sequence (DNA): TGTGCCAGCAGCGTTCAGGGGGGAACCGGGGAGCTGTTTTTT. The chain couples TRBV7-2 to TRBJ2-2; tentative D call: TRBD1 (7 bases). This CDR3 contains 14 residues. Trimming cost V 5 bases and J 5 bases, with 12 bases left between them. Germline V gene sequence: CDR1 SGHTA, CDR2 FQGNSA.

This clonotype turned up a few times. The chain couples TRBV20-1 to TRBJ2-3; 10 bases line up with TRBD2. After removal of 5 bases from V and 2 bases from J, the junction contained 13 bases not matched to a gene. Germline V gives CDR1 DFQATT, CDR2 SNEGSKA (reference sequence). The CDR3 sequence is 17 residues long. The CDR3 DNA reads as TGCAGTGCTCCGAATCCTGCTAGCGGGGGAATCACAGATACGCAGTATTTT. This codes for CSAPNPASGGITDTQYF.

This chain connects TRBV5-1 to TRBJ1-1, with a tentative D call TRBD1 (5 bases). This CDR3 is 15 amino acids long. Trimming removed 4 bases at V and 4 bases at J, with 17 bases between. The germline V gene encodes CDR1 SGHRS and CDR2 YFSETQ. CDR3: CASSPDGGKGTEAFF. The CDR3 DNA is TGCGCCAGCAGCCCCGACGGGGGTAAGGGCACTGAAGCTTTCTTT.